These T cell receptor beta chains were read from a single sample in a study of shared clonotypes between healthy human individuals. The method was immunoSEQ multiplex PCR; TCRdb's version includes in-frame clones alone and lacks a portion of them. This sample has 980,000 or so clones, with approximately 80% found just once. Sample: memory CD4+ T cells sorted from blood. The receptors derive from a man aged 18 to 35 in good health. The conserved cysteine and the conserved F or W are not part of the CDR3 here. The order of the fields is CDR3 protein, clone size, V gene. Clone size is given for some rows only: seen once, a few or many times, or a class if the clone is expanded.

CDR3: ASSLGPGNYEQY
size: .
V: TRBV5-1

CDR3: ASSPPGGDNEQF
size: .
V: TRBV4-1

CDR3: ASSWTSGGKNIQY
size: .
V: TRBV5-1

CDR3: AISGDPSGEQF
size: few
V: TRBV10-3

CDR3: ATSRGSSGTPGTQY
size: .
V: TRBV15

CDR3: ASSLLMSATNEKLF
size: .
V: TRBV7-9

CDR3: AWSVRNTGELF
size: once
V: TRBV30

CDR3: ASGKSNSPLH
size: .
V: TRBV6-6

CDR3: ASSPRDRGREQY
size: .
V: TRBV7-2

CDR3: ASRGLTDKGNTEAF
size: .
V: TRBV2

CDR3: ATSRAVRGTQY
size: few
V: TRBV15

CDR3: ASSGLSYGYT
size: .
V: TRBV6-6

CDR3: ASSEYIADTQY
size: .
V: TRBV6-1

CDR3: ASSLRSSGSQETQY
size: .
V: TRBV5-6

CDR3: ASSLGLAGVNEQF
size: .
V: TRBV27

CDR3: ASSLVRITAGSGYT
size: .
V: TRBV7-2

CDR3: ASSIQLNYGYT
size: .
V: TRBV19

CDR3: ASSERPGGHNEQF
size: many
V: TRBV6-1

CDR3: ASSSGTSHTGELF
size: many
V: TRBV7-7

CDR3: ASSEGLPAW
size: few
V: TRBV2

CDR3: ASSFARTEAF
size: .
V: TRBV28

CDR3: ASSVVGTSYNEQF
size: .
V: TRBV9

CDR3: AIRTSGGVADTQY
size: .
V: TRBV10-3

CDR3: ASSLGGTGMSGANVLT
size: .
V: TRBV5-4

CDR3: ASSFSPTSGGGQDTQY
size: .
V: TRBV7-9

CDR3: AWSNGVEKLF
size: .
V: TRBV30

CDR3: ASSQEGRRFYNSPLH
size: .
V: TRBV14

CDR3: ASSLGTDATNEKLF
size: .
V: TRBV13

CDR3: ASSFSGLAGGPEF
size: once
V: TRBV27

CDR3: ASSLRLAGVDLAKNIQY
size: .
V: TRBV19

CDR3: ASSFATVSTDTQY
size: .
V: TRBV5-1

CDR3: ASSFGFGAVNTEAF
size: .
V: TRBV5-4

CDR3: ASSYTGGSAQH
size: .
V: TRBV6-6

CDR3: ASSSQGGQGSEQF
size: .
V: TRBV11-3

CDR3: ASSLLASGRGVRETQY
size: .
V: TRBV7-2

CDR3: ASSPRPSGNTIY
size: few
V: TRBV9

CDR3: ASSRRGGGSNQPQH
size: .
V: TRBV28

CDR3: ASSLGGTDSNQPQH
size: .
V: TRBV5-4

CDR3: ASSLVPWGSYEQY
size: .
V: TRBV5-1

CDR3: ASSAWALAGEKLF
size: .
V: TRBV9

CDR3: ASSLEQGTDTQY
size: .
V: TRBV7-2

CDR3: ASGGSGANVLT
size: .
V: TRBV6-5

CDR3: ASSDTDRVLEKLF
size: .
V: TRBV19

CDR3: ASSSGPLGVSSYEQY
size: once
V: TRBV7-6

CDR3: ASSGTRSYGYT
size: .
V: TRBV27

CDR3: ASRAGTSETYEQY
size: once
V: TRBV5-1

CDR3: ASSLQGAGTNEKLF
size: few
V: TRBV5-6

CDR3: ASRRTGSGGYT
size: .
V: TRBV27

CDR3: ASTLRDRDHEQY
size: .
V: TRBV13

CDR3: ASRGSGTDTQY
size: .
V: TRBV6-5

CDR3: ASSSFYTGENYEQY
size: .
V: TRBV7-9

CDR3: ASSFRLAGGIEQY
size: once
V: TRBV5-6

CDR3: ASSMTALNTGELF
size: .
V: TRBV5-1

CDR3: ASSYGKSAYNEQF
size: .
V: TRBV5-8

CDR3: ASSRQGGFGSEQF
size: .
V: TRBV5-6

CDR3: AWSLADYGYT
size: once
V: TRBV30

CDR3: AWSVLSRPQH
size: few
V: TRBV30

CDR3: ASSDRGWGNQPQH
size: .
V: TRBV2